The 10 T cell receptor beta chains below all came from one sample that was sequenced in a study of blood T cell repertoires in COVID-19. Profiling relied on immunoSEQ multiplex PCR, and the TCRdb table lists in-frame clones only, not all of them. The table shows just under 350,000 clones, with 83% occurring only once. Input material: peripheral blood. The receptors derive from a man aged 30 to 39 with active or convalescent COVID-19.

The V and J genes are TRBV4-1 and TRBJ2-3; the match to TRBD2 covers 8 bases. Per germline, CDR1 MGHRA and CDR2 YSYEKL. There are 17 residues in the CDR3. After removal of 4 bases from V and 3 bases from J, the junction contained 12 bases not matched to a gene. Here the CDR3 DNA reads TGCGCCAGCAGCCTACGGTGGACTAGCCTCGTGACAGATACGCAGTATTTT. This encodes CASSLRWTSLVTDTQYF.

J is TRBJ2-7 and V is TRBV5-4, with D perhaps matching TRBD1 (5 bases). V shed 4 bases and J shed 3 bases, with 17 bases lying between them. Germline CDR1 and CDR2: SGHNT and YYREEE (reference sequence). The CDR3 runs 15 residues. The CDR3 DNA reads TGTGCCAGCAGCATTGACAGCCAAGGGCACTACGAGCAGTACTTC. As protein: CASSIDSQGHYEQYF.

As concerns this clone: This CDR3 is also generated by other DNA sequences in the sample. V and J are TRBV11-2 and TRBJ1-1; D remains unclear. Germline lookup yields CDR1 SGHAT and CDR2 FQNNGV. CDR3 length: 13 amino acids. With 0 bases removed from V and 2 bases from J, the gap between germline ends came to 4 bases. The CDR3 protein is CASSLDRNTEAFF. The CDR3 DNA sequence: TGTGCCAGCAGCTTAGATAGAAACACTGAAGCTTTCTTT. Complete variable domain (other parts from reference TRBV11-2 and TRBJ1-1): EAGVAQSPRYKIIEKRQSVAFWCNPISGHATLYWYQQILGQGPKLLIQFQNNGVVDDSQLPKDRFSAERLKGVDSTLKIQPAKLEDSAVYLCASSLDRNTEAFFGQGTRLTVV.

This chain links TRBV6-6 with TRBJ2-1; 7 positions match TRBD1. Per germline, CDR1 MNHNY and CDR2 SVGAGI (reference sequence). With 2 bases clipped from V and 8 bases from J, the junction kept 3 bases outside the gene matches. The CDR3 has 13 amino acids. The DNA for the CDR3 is TGTGCCAGCAGTTACGGACAGGTAGATGAGCAGTTCTTC. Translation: CASSYGQVDEQFF.

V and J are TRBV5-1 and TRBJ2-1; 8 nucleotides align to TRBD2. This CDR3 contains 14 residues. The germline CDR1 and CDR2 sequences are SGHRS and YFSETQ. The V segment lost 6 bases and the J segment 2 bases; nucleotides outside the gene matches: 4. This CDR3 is CASTPSGPYNEQFF. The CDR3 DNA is TGCGCCAGCACCCCTAGCGGGCCCTACAATGAGCAGTTCTTC.

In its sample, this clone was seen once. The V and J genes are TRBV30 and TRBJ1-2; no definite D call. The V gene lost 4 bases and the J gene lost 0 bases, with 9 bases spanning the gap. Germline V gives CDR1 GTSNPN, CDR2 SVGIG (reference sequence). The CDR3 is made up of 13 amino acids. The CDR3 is CAWTPGTNYGYTF. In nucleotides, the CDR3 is TGTGCCTGGACCCCGGGGACTAACTATGGCTACACCTTC.

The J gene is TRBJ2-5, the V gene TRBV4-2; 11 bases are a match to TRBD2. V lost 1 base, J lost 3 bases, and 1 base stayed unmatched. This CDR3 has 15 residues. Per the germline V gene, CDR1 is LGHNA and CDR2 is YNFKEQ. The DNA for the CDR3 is TGTGCCAGCAGCCAAGGACTAGCGGGGAAAGAGACCCAGTACTTC. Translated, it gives CASSQGLAGKETQYF.

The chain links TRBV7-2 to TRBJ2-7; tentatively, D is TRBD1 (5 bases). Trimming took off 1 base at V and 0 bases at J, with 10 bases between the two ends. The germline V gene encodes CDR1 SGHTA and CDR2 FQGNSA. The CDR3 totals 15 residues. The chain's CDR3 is CASSLGSTVSYEQYF. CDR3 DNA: TGTGCCAGCAGCTTAGGGTCGACAGTCTCCTACGAGCAGTACTTC. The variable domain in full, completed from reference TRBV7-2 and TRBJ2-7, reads GAGVSQSPSNKVTEKGKDVELRCDPISGHTALYWYRQSLGQGLEFLIYFQGNSAPDKSGLPSDRFSAERTGGSVSTLTIQRTQQEDSAVYLCASSLGSTVSYEQYFGPGTRLTVT.

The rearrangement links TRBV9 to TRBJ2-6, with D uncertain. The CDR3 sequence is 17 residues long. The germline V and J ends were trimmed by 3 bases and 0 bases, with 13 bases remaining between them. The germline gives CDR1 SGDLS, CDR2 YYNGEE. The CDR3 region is CASSGASSSSGANVLTF. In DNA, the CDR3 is TGTGCCAGCAGCGGCGCGAGCTCATCCTCTGGGGCCAACGTCCTGACTTTC.

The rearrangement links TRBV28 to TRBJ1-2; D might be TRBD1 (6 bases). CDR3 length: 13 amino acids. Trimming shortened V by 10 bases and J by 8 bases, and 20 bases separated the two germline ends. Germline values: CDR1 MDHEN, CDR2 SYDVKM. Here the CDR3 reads CATWDRDNRGYTF. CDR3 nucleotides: TGTGCCACATGGGACCGGGACAATCGCGGCTACACCTTC.